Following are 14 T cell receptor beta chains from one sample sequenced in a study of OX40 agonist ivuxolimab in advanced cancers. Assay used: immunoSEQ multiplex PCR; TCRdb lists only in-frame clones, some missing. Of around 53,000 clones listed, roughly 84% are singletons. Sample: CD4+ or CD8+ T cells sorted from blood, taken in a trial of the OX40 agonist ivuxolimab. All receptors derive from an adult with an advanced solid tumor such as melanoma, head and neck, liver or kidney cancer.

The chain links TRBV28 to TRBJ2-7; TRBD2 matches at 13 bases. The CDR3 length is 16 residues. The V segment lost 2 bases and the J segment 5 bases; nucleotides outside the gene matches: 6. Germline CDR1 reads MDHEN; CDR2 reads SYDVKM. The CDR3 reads CASSLPGTSGTHEQYF. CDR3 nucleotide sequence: TGTGCCAGCAGTTTACCCGGGACTAGCGGGACCCACGAGCAGTACTTC.

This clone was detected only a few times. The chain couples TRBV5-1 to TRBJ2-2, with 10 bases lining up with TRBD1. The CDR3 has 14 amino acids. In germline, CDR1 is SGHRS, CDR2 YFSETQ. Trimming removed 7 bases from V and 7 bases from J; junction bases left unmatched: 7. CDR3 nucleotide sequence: TGCGCCAGCGGAGAGGGACAGGGGATCGGGGAGCTGTTTTTT. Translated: CASGEGQGIGELFF.

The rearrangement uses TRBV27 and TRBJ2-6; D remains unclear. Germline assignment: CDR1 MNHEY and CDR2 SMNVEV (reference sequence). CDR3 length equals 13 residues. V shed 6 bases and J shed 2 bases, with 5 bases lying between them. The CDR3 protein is CASRRPGANVLTF. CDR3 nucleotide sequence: TGTGCCAGCAGACGACCTGGGGCCAACGTCCTGACTTTC.

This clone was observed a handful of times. The CDR3 loop is CASSVDTFNYGYTF. CDR3 DNA: TGTGCCAGCAGTGTGGACACGTTCAACTATGGCTACACCTTC. The chain carries TRBV6-5 and TRBJ1-2, with TRBD1 as a possible D gene (5 bases). V lost 5 bases and J 2 bases, leaving 12 bases between the germline ends. The CDR3 consists of 14 residues. Looked up from germline, CDR1 is MNHEY and CDR2 is SVGAGI.

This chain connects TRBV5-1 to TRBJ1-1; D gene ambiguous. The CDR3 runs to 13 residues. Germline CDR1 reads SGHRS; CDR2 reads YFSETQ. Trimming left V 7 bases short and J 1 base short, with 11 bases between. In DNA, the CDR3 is TGCGCCAGCTGTACGACCCCGAACACTGAAGCTTTCTTT. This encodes CASCTTPNTEAFF.

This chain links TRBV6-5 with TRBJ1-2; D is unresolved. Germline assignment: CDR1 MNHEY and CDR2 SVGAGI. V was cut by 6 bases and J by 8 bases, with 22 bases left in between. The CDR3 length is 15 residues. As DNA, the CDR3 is TGTGCCAGCAGCCGTCAAGACGGAAGCTCGAAAGGCTACACCTTC. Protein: CASSRQDGSSKGYTF.

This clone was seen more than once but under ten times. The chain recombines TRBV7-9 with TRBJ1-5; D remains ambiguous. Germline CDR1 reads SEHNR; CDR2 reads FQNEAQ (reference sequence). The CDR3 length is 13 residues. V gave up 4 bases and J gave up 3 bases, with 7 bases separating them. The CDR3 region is CASSSGFNQPQHF. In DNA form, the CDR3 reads TGTGCCAGCAGCTCCGGGTTCAATCAGCCCCAGCATTTT.

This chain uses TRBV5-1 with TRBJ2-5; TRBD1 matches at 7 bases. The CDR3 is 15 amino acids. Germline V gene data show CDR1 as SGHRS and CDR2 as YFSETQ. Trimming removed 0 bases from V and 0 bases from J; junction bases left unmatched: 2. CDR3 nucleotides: TGCGCCAGCAGCTTGGCCGGGACAGACCAAGAGACCCAGTACTTC. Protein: CASSLAGTDQETQYF.

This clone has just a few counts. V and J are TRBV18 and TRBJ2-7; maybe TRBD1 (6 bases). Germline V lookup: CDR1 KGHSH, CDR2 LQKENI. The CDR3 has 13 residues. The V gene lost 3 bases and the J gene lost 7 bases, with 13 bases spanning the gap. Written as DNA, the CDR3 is TGTGCCAGCTCACCCCCATCCAGGGGTGAGCAGTACTTC. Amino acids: CASSPPSRGEQYF.

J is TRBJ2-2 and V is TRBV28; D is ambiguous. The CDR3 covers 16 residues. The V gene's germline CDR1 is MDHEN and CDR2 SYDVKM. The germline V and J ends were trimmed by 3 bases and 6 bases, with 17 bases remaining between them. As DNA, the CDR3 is TGTGCCAGCAGTTTGAGCGCCACATGGATTCCCGGGGAGCTGTTTTTT. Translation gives CASSLSATWIPGELFF.

This chain's CDR3 is CASSISRAGGRETQYF. The CDR3 DNA is TGTGCCAGTAGTATAAGCCGAGCGGGAGGGCGAGAGACCCAGTACTTC. This sequence joins TRBV19 and TRBJ2-5; TRBD2 matches 10 bases. This CDR3 spans 16 amino acids. The V and J ends lost 2 bases and 4 bases, in that order; junction bases with no gene match: 7. In germline, CDR1 is LNHDA, CDR2 SQIVND (reference sequence).

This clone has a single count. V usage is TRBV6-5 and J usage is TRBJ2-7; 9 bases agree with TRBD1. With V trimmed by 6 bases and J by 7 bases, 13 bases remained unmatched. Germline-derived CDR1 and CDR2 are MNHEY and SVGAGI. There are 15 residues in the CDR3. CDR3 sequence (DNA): TGTGCCAGCAGCTCCGTTGGGGACAGGGCAGTTGAGCAGTACTTC. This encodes CASSSVGDRAVEQYF.

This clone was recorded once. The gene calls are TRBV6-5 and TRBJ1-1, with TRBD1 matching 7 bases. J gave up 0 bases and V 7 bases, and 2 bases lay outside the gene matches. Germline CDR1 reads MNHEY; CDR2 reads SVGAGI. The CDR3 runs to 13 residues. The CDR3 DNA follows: TGTGCCAGCAAGGGGGCGGTGAACACTGAAGCTTTCTTT. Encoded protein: CASKGAVNTEAFF.

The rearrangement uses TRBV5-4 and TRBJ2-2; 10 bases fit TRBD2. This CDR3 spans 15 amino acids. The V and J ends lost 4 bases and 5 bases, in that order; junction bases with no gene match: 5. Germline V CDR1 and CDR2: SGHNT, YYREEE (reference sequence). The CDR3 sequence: CASSRTSGKTGELFF. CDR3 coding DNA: TGTGCCAGCAGCCGAACTAGCGGGAAAACCGGGGAGCTGTTTTTT.